Presented here are 9 T cell receptor beta chains from one specimen sequenced in a study of T cell changes during pregnancy in multiple sclerosis. Assay: immunoSEQ multiplex PCR; the TCRdb copy retains only in-frame clones and omits some. The sample has 40,000 to 55,000 clones; around 89% are singletons. This specimen consisted of CD8+ T cells from peripheral blood mononuclear cells, obtained in the second trimester of pregnancy. Every receptor here comes from a female donor with multiple sclerosis, enrolled in a pregnancy study.

The genes are TRBV6-5 and TRBJ2-3, with D perhaps matching TRBD2 (7 bases). Germline-derived CDR1 and CDR2 are MNHEY and SVGAGI. The CDR3 has 15 amino acids. V lost 6 bases and J lost 4, with 17 bases in between. The CDR3: CASRPRGGGSDTQYF. The CDR3 bases are TGTGCCAGCAGACCACGTGGGGGGGGCTCAGATACGCAGTATTTT.

The chain uses TRBV7-3 and TRBJ2-7, with D tentatively TRBD2 (6 bases). Germline V lookup: CDR1 SGHTA, CDR2 FQGTGA. Trimming stripped 8 bases from V and 5 bases from J, with 16 bases between. CDR3 length: 13 residues. The CDR3, as DNA: TGTGCCAGCGATCGCCGCAGGGAGGACGAGCAGTACTTC. Protein product: CASDRRREDEQYF.

The rearrangement links TRBV19 to TRBJ2-7, with 9 bases matching TRBD1. CDR1 and CDR2 from the germline V gene are LNHDA and SQIVND (reference sequence). This CDR3 has 15 amino acids. V shed 4 bases, J shed 5 bases, and the junction held 9 bases outside the gene matches. The CDR3 nucleotides read TGTGCCAGTAGTAAGACCGGGACAGGGATTGACGAGCAGTACTTC. Its translation: CASSKTGTGIDEQYF.

The chain carries TRBV9 and TRBJ2-3; unclear D gene. Trimming left V 3 bases short and J 3 bases short, with 2 bases between. Germline assignment: CDR1 SGDLS and CDR2 YYNGEE. CDR3 length: 11 residues. The CDR3 spells CASSATDTQYF. DNA of the CDR3: TGTGCCAGCAGCGCTACAGATACGCAGTATTTT.

The chain is built from TRBV9 and TRBJ1-6; perhaps TRBD1 as D (6 bases). Looked up from germline, CDR1 is SGDLS and CDR2 is YYNGEE. V was shortened by 3 bases and J by 10 bases, with 17 bases between the two germline ends. The CDR3 consists of 15 residues. The chain's CDR3 is CASSAEGQGTSPLHF. The CDR3 DNA reads TGTGCCAGCAGCGCCGAGGGGCAGGGGACGTCACCCCTCCACTTT. Using reference TRBV9 and TRBJ1-6 for the parts outside the CDR3, the full variable domain is DSGVTQTPKHLITATGQRVTLRCSPRSGDLSVYWYQQSLDQGLQFLIQYYNGEERAKGNILERFSAQQFPDLHSELNLSSLELGDSALYFCASSAEGQGTSPLHFGNGTRLTVT.

The rearrangement links TRBV9 to TRBJ1-1; 9 positions agree with TRBD1. Trimming took 0 bases from V and 4 from J; bases not matched to a gene: 4. This CDR3 is 15 amino acids long. From germline, CDR1 is SGDLS and CDR2 YYNGEE. The CDR3 DNA follows: TGTGCCAGCAGCGTAGCCGGGACAGGGTTCACTGAAGCTTTCTTT. Translated: CASSVAGTGFTEAFF.

This chain uses TRBV27 with TRBJ2-1; 9 bases agree with TRBD2. Trimming cost V 4 bases and J 6 bases; bases outside gene matches: 10. Germline CDR1 and CDR2: MNHEY and SMNVEV (reference sequence). The CDR3 is 16 amino acids. CDR3 sequence (DNA): TGTGCCAGCAGTTCGGCGCGGGGGGGCATTTTCAATGAGCAGTTCTTC. It codes for CASSSARGGIFNEQFF.

This chain links TRBV6-5 with TRBJ1-6; D gene unclear. This CDR3 comprises 14 residues. The V end lost 8 bases, the J end lost 7 bases, and 15 bases lay between the germline ends. The V gene's germline CDR1 is MNHEY and CDR2 SVGAGI. The CDR3: CASSDRGANSPLHF. CDR3 nucleotide sequence: TGTGCCAGCTCCGACCGGGGTGCAAATTCACCCCTCCACTTT.

Concerning this clone itself: At one of its ends the junction is not consistent with the germline gene, which may arise from a read error. CDR3: CAWSEGGAWIF. The DNA of the CDR3 is TGTGCCTGGAGTGAAGGGGGCGCATGGATCTTT. The rearrangement links TRBV30 to TRBJ1-4; 7 bases align to TRBD1. The CDR3 has 11 amino acids. Germline CDR1 reads GTSNPN; CDR2 reads SVGIG (reference sequence).